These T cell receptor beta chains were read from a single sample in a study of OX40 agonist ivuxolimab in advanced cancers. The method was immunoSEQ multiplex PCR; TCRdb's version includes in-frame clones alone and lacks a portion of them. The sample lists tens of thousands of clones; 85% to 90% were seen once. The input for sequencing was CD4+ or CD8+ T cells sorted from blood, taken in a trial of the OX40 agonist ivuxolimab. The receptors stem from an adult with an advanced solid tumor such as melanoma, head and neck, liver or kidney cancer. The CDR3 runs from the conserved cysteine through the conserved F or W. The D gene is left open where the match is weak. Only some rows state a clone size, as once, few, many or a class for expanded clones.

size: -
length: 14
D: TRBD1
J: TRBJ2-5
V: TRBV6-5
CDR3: CASSSDRGRETQYF
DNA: TGTGCCAGCAGTTCCGACAGGGGAAGGGAGACCCAGTACTTC

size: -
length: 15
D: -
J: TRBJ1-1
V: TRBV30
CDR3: CAWSGRDRMNTEAFF
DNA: TGTGCCTGGAGTGGAAGAGACAGAATGAACACTGAAGCTTTCTTT

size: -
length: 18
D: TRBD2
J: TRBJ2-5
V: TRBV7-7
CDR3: CASSSTRTSGSGEETQYF
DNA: TGTGCTAGCAGCTCAACGCGGACTAGCGGGAGTGGAGAAGAGACCCAGTACTTC

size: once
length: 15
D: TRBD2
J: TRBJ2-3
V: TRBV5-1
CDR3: CASSALGTSGDTQYF
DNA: TGCGCCAGCAGCGCACTCGGGACTAGCGGTGATACGCAGTATTTT

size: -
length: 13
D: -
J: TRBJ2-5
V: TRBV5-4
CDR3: CASSLHYRETQYF
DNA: TGTGCCAGCAGCTTGCACTATCGAGAGACCCAGTACTTC

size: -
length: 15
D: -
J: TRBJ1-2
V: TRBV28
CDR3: CASSLFSPGGYGYTF
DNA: TGTGCCAGCAGTTTATTTTCTCCGGGTGGGTATGGCTACACCTTC

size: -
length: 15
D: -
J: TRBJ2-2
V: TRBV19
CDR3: CASSIDSVGTGELFF
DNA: TGTGCCAGTAGTATAGATTCCGTCGGCACCGGGGAGCTGTTTTTT

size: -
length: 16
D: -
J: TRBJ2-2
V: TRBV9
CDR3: CASSPWTAENTGELFF
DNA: TGTGCCAGCAGCCCCTGGACGGCTGAAAACACCGGGGAGCTGTTTTTT

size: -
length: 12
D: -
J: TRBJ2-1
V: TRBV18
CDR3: CASSQLGAEQFF
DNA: TGTGCCAGCTCACAACTAGGGGCTGAGCAGTTCTTC

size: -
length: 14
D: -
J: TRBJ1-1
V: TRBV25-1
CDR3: CASSVRGMNTEAFF
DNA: TGTGCCAGCAGTGTGAGGGGCATGAACACTGAAGCTTTCTTT

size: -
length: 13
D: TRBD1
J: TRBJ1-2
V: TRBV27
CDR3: CASSLSRGGQLLF
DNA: TGTGCCAGCAGTTTATCAAGGGGGGGACAGCTATTATTC

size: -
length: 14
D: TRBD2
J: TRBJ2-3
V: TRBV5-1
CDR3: CASSPAGDRDTQYF
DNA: TGCGCCAGCAGTCCAGCGGGAGATAGAGATACGCAGTATTTT

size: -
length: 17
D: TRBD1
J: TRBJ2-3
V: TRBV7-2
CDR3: CASSLAKRQGVTDTQYF
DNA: TGTGCCAGCAGCTTAGCGAAGAGACAGGGGGTGACAGATACGCAGTATTTT